The subject of this entry is one TCR beta chain. Its antigen is as yet unknown. 13 Jbeta primers and 60 Vbeta primers were used for the PCR. Measured with immunoSEQ multiplex PCR; TCRdb has only the in-frame clones, and not every one. This listing includes about 150,000 clones. The data stem from a study of cytomegalovirus exposure and HLA in healthy donors. Study-wide results and limits: Donor immune exposure was known only as CMV serostatus. Later, an analysis showed that TCR beta chains associated with HLA were more clonally expanded than others that were equally common.

Germline V gene data show CDR1 as GTSNPN and CDR2 as SVGIG (reference sequence). The CDR3 totals 14 residues. The germline V and J ends were trimmed by 3 bases and 4 bases, with 15 bases remaining between them. The gene calls are TRBV30 and TRBJ2-5, with a tentative D call TRBD2 (6 bases). The specimen was PBMCs. The receptor was isolated from a woman aged 45 to 65 in good health and CMV-seronegative. This CDR3 is CAWRNLGGRETQYF. The DNA for the CDR3 is TGTGCCTGGAGGAACTTGGGAGGCAGAGAGACCCAGTACTTC.